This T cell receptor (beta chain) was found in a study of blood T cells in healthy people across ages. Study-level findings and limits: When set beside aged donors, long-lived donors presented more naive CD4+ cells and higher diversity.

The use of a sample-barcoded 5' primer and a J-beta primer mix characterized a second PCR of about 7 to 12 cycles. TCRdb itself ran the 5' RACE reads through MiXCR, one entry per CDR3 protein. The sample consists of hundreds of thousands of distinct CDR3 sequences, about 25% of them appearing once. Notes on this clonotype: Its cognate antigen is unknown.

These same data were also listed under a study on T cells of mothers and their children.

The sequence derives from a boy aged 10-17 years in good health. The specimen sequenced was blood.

The CDR3 nucleotides read TGTGCCAGCAGTTATAGGAGGGCCAGGGGTGAAAAACTGTTTTTT. Translation: CASSYRRARGEKLFF. The chain links TRBV6-5 to TRBJ1-4; D might be TRBD1 (6 bases). Per germline, CDR1 MNHEY and CDR2 SVGAGI. CDR3 size: 15 residues. V dropped 3 bases and J dropped 7 bases, with 15 bases sitting between them.